This T cell receptor beta chain was observed in a study of T cell responses to AZD1222 COVID-19 vaccine (dated by TCRdb to the early 2020s). About the study as a whole: TCR sequencing was performed for 230 to 250 trial participants, of whom about 200 were given two doses of AZD1222 and around 25 were given two doses of MenACWY control vaccine. Trial participants were enrolled by age into subgroups of 18-55, 56-69 and 70-plus years, and roughly 150, 30 and 60 TCR-sequenced participants, respectively, were included in these subgroups.

CDR1 and CDR2, per the germline V gene, are SGHVS and FQNEAQ. V loses 0 bases of germline sequence and J loses 14 bases, and the interval between the two ends is 16 bases. From the cysteine through the phenylalanine, the CDR3 covers 13 amino acids. Only CDR3 DNA is held: 39 bases, read in frame from base 1. Of note for this clone: No cognate antigen has been identified for it. It has no much larger one-base neighbor in the sample; base qualities were not kept.

The CDR3 regions of human TCRbeta chains were analyzed by immunosequencing. Processing in the source paper ran as follows. TCRs in the repertoires were matched against a reference library of SARS-CoV-2-specific TCRs that had been generated with the MIRA antigen-specificity platform. Breadth was defined as the fraction of unique TCRs that were SARS-CoV-2-associated, and depth was defined as the fraction of total T cells that were SARS-CoV-2-associated. Each spike-specific TCR was assigned to its reactive spike region and to a CD4 or CD8 class using the MIRA data. Log10-transformed breadth and depth values were compared by one-way ANOVA with Sidak's multiple comparisons tests. Imported from immuneACCESS, the table was reduced by TCRdb to in-frame sequences with V and J called. These copies leave out some clones; in studies compared against another copy, an unresolved V gene accounts for under half, and the cause of the remainder is not known. That table supplies the V and J calls and clone size; D and trimming were determined from the DNA. This sample comprises 130,000 to 150,000 clones, just over 85% of them detected only once. The ten largest account for around 5.1% of the sample.

General findings and caveats noted by the study authors: After two AZD1222 doses, spike-specific TCR breadth and depth were significantly higher than at day 0 and than in MenACWY recipients. The 56-69-year group was small, and its depth increase did not reach significance, likely because of low power. Nearly half of unique spike-specific TCRs reportedly recognized epitopes outside regions mutated in the B.1.351 and B.1.1.7 variants. Participants were mostly white British, with more females than males. The authors suggested clonal diversity may have been underestimated. No day 14 peak-response samples were available, so repertoires were characterized only after the peak T cell response. The vaccine-associated CD4 TCRs covered the entire spike protein, and the dominant responses fell in regions 160-218 and 743-854. Conclusions about previously exposed vaccinees are limited because only five to seven AZD1222 recipients were SARS-CoV-2 seropositive at baseline.

Reading the label with the study, this specimen's time point is: about 28 days (+/-7) after the second vaccine dose. AZD1222 recipients given second doses at about 4 weeks or at about 12 weeks were pooled, since spike-specific TCR depth and breadth were not found to differ between the two schedules. Vaccinee samples were obtained from the UK trials COV001 and COV002, which included a single-blind randomized controlled phase 2/3 trial of AZD1222 (ChAdOx1 nCoV-19) in healthy adults. For TCRbeta chain sequencing, PBMC samples from trial participants were taken at day 0 and at day 28 after the second dose.

The specimen was peripheral blood, collected 28 days after the second AZD1222 dose. The receptor was derived from an adult who received the AZD1222 COVID-19 vaccine. The chain employs TRBV7-8 and TRBJ1-1, with the identity of the D gene unclear. Read as DNA, the sequence is TGTGCCAGCAGCTTAGCGGGGAGGGCTCTCAGCTTCTTT. Its protein reads: CASSLAGRALSFF.